These 27 T cell receptor beta chains came from one sample sequenced in a study of T cell responses to AZD1222 COVID-19 vaccine. Some clones are missing from TCRdb's copy, which holds only in-frame ones; the method was immunoSEQ multiplex PCR. This table has 110,000 to 150,000 clones, approximately 85% appearing once. The source was peripheral blood, collected on day 0 of AZD1222 vaccination. Receptors were obtained from an adult in good health.

This rearrangement joins TRBV15 to TRBJ2-7, with unresolved D. Trimming pared 6 bases from V and 2 bases from J, leaving 11 bases between. The CDR3 runs to 13 residues. Looked up from germline, CDR1 is LNHNV and CDR2 is YYDKDF (reference sequence). This CDR3 is CATSRNLAYEQYF. The CDR3 coding sequence is TGTGCCACCAGTCGGAACTTAGCCTACGAGCAGTACTTC.

The chain combines TRBV19 with TRBJ2-1; unclear D gene. Trimming took 3 bases from V and 2 from J, leaving 8 bases between them. The CDR3 has 14 amino acids. CDR1 and CDR2 from the germline V gene are LNHDA and SQIVND (reference sequence). Written as DNA, the CDR3 is TGTGCCAGTAGTATCGGGCTCACCTACAATGAGCAGTTCTTC. Translation gives CASSIGLTYNEQFF.

A single count supports this clone. This chain joins TRBV5-1 and TRBJ1-1, with a possible D match to TRBD1 (5 bases). V lost 0 bases and J lost 1, with 7 bases in between. Germline V gene sequence: CDR1 SGHRS, CDR2 YFSETQ. This CDR3 region has 14 residues. CDR3 region: CASSLEGQNTEAFF. CDR3 coding DNA: TGCGCCAGCAGCTTGGAGGGGCAGAACACTGAAGCTTTCTTT.

This chain connects TRBV21-1 to TRBJ1-4. TRBV21-1 is reported as a pseudogene. This CDR3 has 16 amino acids. The CDR3 region is CASSIVPGRRNEKLFF. CDR3 DNA: TGTGCCAGCAGCATCGTACCGGGACGGAGGAATGAAAAACTGTTTTTT.

V is TRBV7-9 and J is TRBJ1-1; D gene ambiguous. This CDR3 region has 13 residues. In germline, CDR1 is SEHNR, CDR2 FQNEAQ (reference sequence). With 4 bases removed from V and 1 base from J, the gap between germline ends came to 7 bases. The CDR3 region has the DNA TGTGCCAGCAGCTCCGCAGCGAACACTGAAGCTTTCTTT. It is translated as CASSSAANTEAFF.

This clone was observed once. One end of the junction is discordant with germline, which a read error may explain. The rearrangement links TRBV7-7 to TRBJ2-3; 11 nucleotides align to TRBD2. Germline CDR1 is SSHAT and CDR2 is FNYEAQ (reference sequence). CDR3 length equals 17 residues. The chain's CDR3 is CASSPLPGTSGADTQYF. In DNA, the CDR3 is TGTGCTAGCAGCCCCCTCCCCGGGACTAGCGGCGCAGATACGCAGTATTTT.

This clone has a count of ten or more. This chain connects TRBV28 to TRBJ1-5, with a weak D call TRBD1 (5 bases). The CDR3 covers 14 residues. The germline V gene encodes CDR1 MDHEN and CDR2 SYDVKM. V shed 3 bases and J shed 3 bases, with 9 bases lying between them. This CDR3 is CASSLGQNNQPQHF. The CDR3 DNA sequence: TGTGCCAGCAGTTTGGGGCAGAACAATCAGCCCCAGCATTTT.

This sequence joins TRBV11-2 and TRBJ1-1, with D perhaps TRBD1 (5 bases). Germline CDR1 SGHAT, CDR2 FQNNGV. The CDR3 loop spans 15 amino acids. V was shortened by 1 base and J by 1 base, with 10 bases between the two germline ends. This CDR3 is CASSLVRGENTEAFF. The CDR3 DNA is TGTGCCAGCAGCTTAGTTCGGGGCGAGAACACTGAAGCTTTCTTT.

The chain couples TRBV7-9 to TRBJ2-5; D unclear. This CDR3 is 13 amino acids long. Trimming removed 3 bases from V and 1 base from J, with 6 bases in between. Germline-derived CDR1 and CDR2 are SEHNR and FQNEAQ (reference sequence). CDR3 sequence (DNA): TGTGCCAGCAGCTTTTATGCCCAAGAGACCCAGTACTTC. Protein sequence: CASSFYAQETQYF.

The rearrangement joins TRBV30 to TRBJ1-1, with 10 bases fitting TRBD1. CDR1 is GTSNPN and CDR2 is SVGIG in the germline V gene (reference sequence). The V gene end was trimmed by 3 bases and the J gene end by 0 bases; junction bases not matched to a gene: 7. The CDR3 sequence is 16 residues long. This CDR3 is CAWSAWDRGLNTEAFF. CDR3 sequence (DNA): TGTGCCTGGAGCGCCTGGGACAGGGGACTGAACACTGAAGCTTTCTTT.

The chain is built from TRBV5-4 and TRBJ2-3; D is uncertain. Germline V gives CDR1 SGHNT, CDR2 YYREEE (reference sequence). The CDR3 has 14 residues. V was trimmed by 5 bases and J by 2 bases, leaving 12 bases between them. For the CDR3, the DNA is TGTGCCAGCAGTCGCCTTCCCTCCACAGATACGCAGTATTTT. Amino acids: CASSRLPSTDTQYF. Full variable domain (rest looked up from reference TRBV5-4 and TRBJ2-3): ETGVTQSPTHLIKTRGQQVTLRCSSQSGHNTVSWYQQALGQGPQFIFQYYREEENGRGNFPPRFSGLQFPNYSSELNVNALELDDSALYLCASSRLPSTDTQYFGPGTRLTVL.

The chain has TRBV6-5 and TRBJ1-1, with a weak D call TRBD1 (5 bases). V was trimmed by 0 bases and J by 6 bases, leaving 11 bases between them. The CDR3 totals 14 residues. Germline values: CDR1 MNHEY, CDR2 SVGAGI. CDR3 sequence (DNA): TGTGCCAGCAGTTACTCGGGGGTTGTGTCTGAAGCTTTCTTT. It encodes CASSYSGVVSEAFF.

The chain employs TRBV3-1 (or the pseudogene TRBV3-2) and TRBJ2-2, with 7 bases lining up with TRBD2. With V trimmed by 0 bases and J by 2 bases, 6 bases remained unmatched. The CDR3 is made up of 17 amino acids. The germline CDR1 and CDR2 sequences are LGHDT and YNNKEL (reference sequence). As DNA, the CDR3 is TGTGCCAGCAGCCAAGACGGGGGGAGGGTTAACACCGGGGAGCTGTTTTTT. Residues: CASSQDGGRVNTGELFF.

The chain couples TRBV2 to TRBJ2-3; D possibly corresponds to TRBD2 (7 bases). Looked up from germline, CDR1 is SNHLY and CDR2 is FYNNEI. The CDR3 consists of 11 residues. V dropped 11 bases and J dropped 6 bases, with 12 bases sitting between them. In DNA, the CDR3 is TGTGCCGGGGAGGGGGGCGATACGCAGTATTTT. Residues: CAGEGGDTQYF. Based on the CDR3 plus reference TRBV2 and TRBJ2-3, the full variable domain is EPEVTQTPSHQVTQMGQEVILRCVPISNHLYFYWYRQILGQKVEFLVSFYNNEISEKSEIFDDQFSVERPDGSNFTLKIRSTKLEDSAMYFCAGEGGDTQYFGPGTRLTVL.

This chain joins TRBV6-1 and TRBJ1-2; tentative D call: TRBD1 (6 bases). V lost 6 bases, J lost 7 bases, and 15 bases lay in between. The CDR3 covers 13 residues. The germline V gene encodes CDR1 MNHNS and CDR2 SASEGT. CDR3 region: CASSFRGPLGYTF. In DNA form, the CDR3 reads TGTGCCAGCAGCTTCAGGGGCCCCCTTGGCTACACCTTC.

The rearrangement uses TRBV7-2 and TRBJ1-3, with 7 nucleotides matching TRBD1. There are 14 residues in the CDR3. From germline, CDR1 is SGHTA and CDR2 FQGNSA. The junction had 2 bases not matched to a gene; V was cut back by 4 bases and J by 2 bases. The CDR3 reads CASSSGGPGNTIYF. In DNA form, the CDR3 reads TGTGCCAGCAGCTCAGGGGGGCCTGGAAACACCATATATTTT.

The rearrangement links TRBV19 to TRBJ2-2; 7 nucleotides line up with TRBD2. The CDR3 has 16 amino acids. The trim removed 2 bases at V and 4 bases at J, leaving 7 bases unmatched. CDR1 LNHDA and CDR2 SQIVND come from the germline V gene (reference sequence). This CDR3 is CASSILADSITGELFF. CDR3 DNA sequence: TGTGCCAGTAGTATACTAGCGGACTCGATCACCGGGGAGCTGTTTTTT.

This clone was counted once. V is TRBV18 and J is TRBJ1-1; D is uncertain. Between the trimmed V and J ends, which lost 3 bases and 0 bases, there was a span of 8 bases. CDR1 is KGHSH, CDR2 LQKENI, per germline. The length of the CDR3 is 14 residues. The CDR3 region has the DNA TGTGCCAGCTCACCGGTCATTATGAACACTGAAGCTTTCTTT. Its translation: CASSPVIMNTEAFF. The complete variable domain, with remaining parts taken from reference TRBV18 and TRBJ1-1, reads NAGVMQNPRHLVRRRGQEARLRCSPMKGHSHVYWYRQLPEEGLKFMVYLQKENIIDESGMPKERFSAEFPKEGPSILRIQQVVRGDSAAYFCASSPVIMNTEAFFGQGTRLTVV.

The V and J genes are TRBV5-1 and TRBJ2-7, with TRBD1 matching 11 bases. Trimming took 6 bases from V and 3 from J; bases not matched to a gene: 5. The germline V gene encodes CDR1 SGHRS and CDR2 YFSETQ. The CDR3 loop spans 14 amino acids. CDR3 in DNA: TGCGCCAGCACCCGGACAGGGGGCTTCTACGAGCAGTACTTC. It specifies CASTRTGGFYEQYF.

The chain has TRBV25-1 and TRBJ1-2, with 7 bases lining up with TRBD1. CDR3 length equals 12 residues. Germline trimming cut 4 bases from V and 7 bases from J; bases unmatched to any gene: 3. Germline-derived CDR1 and CDR2 are MGHDK and SYGVNS. CDR3 in amino acids: CASSGQGSGYTF. The CDR3, as DNA: TGTGCCAGCAGTGGACAGGGATCTGGCTACACCTTC.

The rearrangement links TRBV19 to TRBJ2-1; no clear D. V was shortened by 6 bases and J by 4 bases, with 19 bases between the two germline ends. The CDR3 is made up of 16 amino acids. Germline V CDR1 and CDR2: LNHDA, SQIVND (reference sequence). The CDR3 reads CASRPPTEQVYNEQFF. The CDR3 DNA follows: TGTGCCAGTAGACCCCCTACGGAGCAAGTTTACAATGAGCAGTTCTTC.

The rearrangement links TRBV7-9 to TRBJ2-2; possibly TRBD2 for D (5 bases). Per the germline V gene, CDR1 is SEHNR and CDR2 is FQNEAQ (reference sequence). The CDR3 consists of 16 residues. The V and J ends lost 5 bases and 6 bases respectively, with 19 bases between them. CDR3 in DNA: TGTGCCAGCAGCCCCCCCTCGAGGGCTTCGTCCGGGGAGCTGTTTTTT. Its translation is CASSPPSRASSGELFF.

The gene calls are TRBV5-1 and TRBJ1-3; TRBD1 might be the D (6 bases). V lost 4 bases, J lost 0 bases, and 8 bases lay in between. The CDR3 is made up of 14 amino acids. The germline CDR1 and CDR2 sequences are SGHRS and YFSETQ. CDR3 nucleotides: TGCGCCAGCAGCAGGACAGTCTCTGGAAACACCATATATTTT. This codes for CASSRTVSGNTIYF. The variable domain in full, completed from reference TRBV5-1 and TRBJ1-3, reads KAGVTQTPRYLIKTRGQQVTLSCSPISGHRSVSWYQQTPGQGLQFLFEYFSETQRNKGNFPGRFSGRQFSNSRSEMNVSTLELGDSALYLCASSRTVSGNTIYFGEGSWLTVV.

The rearrangement uses TRBV28 and TRBJ1-3, with D maybe TRBD1 (5 bases). The CDR3 length is 13 residues. Germline V gene data show CDR1 as MDHEN and CDR2 as SYDVKM. The V gene lost 7 bases and the J gene lost 7 bases, with 14 bases spanning the gap. CDR3 bases: TGTGCCAGCATAGACTCTCCAGGGAACACCATATATTTT. Translating it yields CASIDSPGNTIYF.

V and J are TRBV12-3 or TRBV12-4 and TRBJ2-1; 8 bases match TRBD1. This CDR3 contains 12 residues. Trimming removed 6 bases from V and 12 bases from J; junction bases left unmatched: 7. CDR3 nucleotide sequence: TGTGCCAGCAGACTTCCAGGGGGCGGGCAGTTCTTC. Amino acids: CASRLPGGGQFF.

This clone was observed a handful of times. J is TRBJ2-5 and V is TRBV7-9; D is unresolved. Trimming took off 1 base at V and 5 bases at J, with 11 bases between the two ends. The CDR3 has 14 amino acids. Germline V gene sequence: CDR1 SEHNR, CDR2 FQNEAQ (reference sequence). The CDR3 loop is CASSLVIQSETQYF. The CDR3 nucleotides are TGTGCCAGCAGCTTAGTAATCCAGTCGGAGACCCAGTACTTC.

CDR3 in amino acids: CASSLFYVEAPGAQNIQYF. The CDR3 DNA follows: TGTGCCAGCAGTTTATTCTACGTGGAGGCCCCTGGGGCCCAAAACATTCAGTACTTC. The chain uses TRBV27 and TRBJ2-4; D is perhaps TRBD1 or TRBD2 (5 bases each). Trimming stripped 1 base from V and 5 bases from J, with 24 bases between. This CDR3 has 19 amino acids. Per germline, CDR1 MNHEY and CDR2 SMNVEV (reference sequence).